The rows below give T cell receptor beta chains drawn from one sample of a study of T cell responses to AZD1222 COVID-19 vaccine. Method: immunoSEQ multiplex PCR; TCRdb's copy keeps in-frame clones and lacks some. The sample contains some 120,000 clones, approximately 85% of which appear only once. The material sequenced was peripheral blood, taken on day 0 of AZD1222 vaccination. Source of these receptors: an adult in good health. CDR3s include the opening cysteine and the closing phenylalanine or tryptophan. A D gene is named only where the DNA matches it firmly. Clone size, where shown, is once, few, many, or a class for clones that have expanded.

j_gene: TRBJ2-7; abundance: once; d_gene: .; v_gene: TRBV2; CDR3aa: CASSENYSYEQYF; CDR3nt: TGTGCCAGCAGTGAAAATTACAGCTACGAGCAGTACTTC
j_gene: TRBJ1-1; abundance: .; d_gene: .; v_gene: TRBV19; CDR3aa: CASTLTGMNTEAFF; CDR3nt: TGTGCCAGTACCTTGACAGGCATGAACACTGAAGCTTTCTTT
j_gene: TRBJ1-2; abundance: once; d_gene: .; v_gene: TRBV10-3; CDR3aa: CAISGQGLDSNYGYTF; CDR3nt: TGTGCCATCAGTGGTCAGGGACTAGATTCTAACTATGGCTACACCTTC
j_gene: TRBJ2-7; abundance: .; d_gene: .; v_gene: TRBV30; CDR3aa: CAWTRTGPYEQYF; CDR3nt: TGTGCCTGGACCCGGACGGGTCCCTACGAGCAGTACTTC
j_gene: TRBJ1-1; abundance: .; d_gene: .; v_gene: TRBV28; CDR3aa: CASSRFRGRTLNTEAFF; CDR3nt: TGTGCCAGCAGCCGATTCAGGGGTCGGACATTGAACACTGAAGCTTTCTTT
j_gene: TRBJ1-1; abundance: .; d_gene: .; v_gene: TRBV19; CDR3aa: CASSFPRGNTEAFF; CDR3nt: TGTGCCAGTAGTTTCCCCAGGGGGAACACTGAAGCTTTCTTT
j_gene: TRBJ2-5; abundance: .; d_gene: .; v_gene: TRBV5-4; CDR3aa: CASSLRQETQYF; CDR3nt: TGTGCCAGCAGCTTGAGACAAGAGACCCAGTACTTC
j_gene: TRBJ1-1; abundance: .; d_gene: TRBD1; v_gene: TRBV19; CDR3aa: CASSADRGLKAFF; CDR3nt: TGTGCCAGTAGTGCGGACAGGGGGCTTAAAGCTTTCTTT
j_gene: TRBJ2-4; abundance: .; d_gene: .; v_gene: TRBV11-2; CDR3aa: CASSLVVGAPKNIQYF; CDR3nt: TGTGCCAGCAGCTTAGTCGTGGGCGCGCCCAAAAACATTCAGTACTTC
j_gene: TRBJ1-2; abundance: .; d_gene: .; v_gene: TRBV4-2; CDR3aa: CASSRETGGNNYGYTF; CDR3nt: TGTGCCAGCAGCCGAGAAACAGGAGGAAATAACTATGGCTACACCTTC
j_gene: TRBJ2-7; abundance: once; d_gene: .; v_gene: TRBV11-2; CDR3aa: CASSPMRSSSYEQYF; CDR3nt: TGTGCCAGCAGCCCGATGCGGAGTAGCTCCTACGAGCAGTACTTC
j_gene: TRBJ2-5; abundance: .; d_gene: TRBD2; v_gene: TRBV5-1; CDR3aa: CASSLDSYGGAVGTQYF; CDR3nt: TGCGCCAGCAGCTTGGATTCATACGGGGGGGCCGTGGGGACCCAGTACTTC
j_gene: TRBJ2-2; abundance: .; d_gene: TRBD2; v_gene: TRBV6-4; CDR3aa: CASSADSGDTGELFF; CDR3nt: TGTGCCAGCAGTGCCGATAGCGGGGACACCGGGGAGCTGTTTTTT
j_gene: TRBJ1-5; abundance: .; d_gene: .; v_gene: TRBV7-2; CDR3aa: CASSLASGAIYPPQHF; CDR3nt: TGTGCCAGCAGCTTAGCGTCCGGGGCGATCTATCCGCCCCAGCATTTT
j_gene: TRBJ2-5; abundance: .; d_gene: .; v_gene: TRBV7-6; CDR3aa: CASSPPPGAETQYF; CDR3nt: TGTGCCAGCAGCCCCCCCCCGGGCGCCGAGACCCAGTACTTC
j_gene: TRBJ2-7; abundance: .; d_gene: .; v_gene: TRBV4-2; CDR3aa: CASSQESQRLPSREQYF; CDR3nt: TGTGCCAGCAGCCAAGAGAGTCAGCGGTTACCCTCGAGGGAGCAGTACTTC
j_gene: TRBJ1-2; abundance: once; d_gene: .; v_gene: TRBV12-3/TRBV12-4; CDR3aa: CASTQMQGYGYTF; CDR3nt: TGTGCCAGCACCCAGATGCAGGGGTATGGCTACACCTTC
j_gene: TRBJ1-1; abundance: .; d_gene: .; v_gene: TRBV18; CDR3aa: CASSPRTGGGYSGGTEAFF; CDR3nt: TGTGCCAGCTCACCACGAACTGGGGGCGGGTATTCGGGCGGCACTGAAGCTTTCTTT
j_gene: TRBJ2-4; abundance: .; d_gene: TRBD1; v_gene: TRBV5-1; CDR3aa: CASSLGQGDIQYF; CDR3nt: TGCGCCAGCAGCTTGGGACAGGGAGACATTCAGTACTTC
j_gene: TRBJ2-5; abundance: few; d_gene: .; v_gene: TRBV11-2; CDR3aa: CASSLGLQETQYF; CDR3nt: TGTGCCAGCAGCTTAGGGCTCCAAGAGACCCAGTACTTC
j_gene: TRBJ1-6; abundance: once; d_gene: .; v_gene: TRBV11-2; CDR3aa: CASSLSSYNSPLHF; CDR3nt: TGTGCCAGCAGCCTGAGCTCCTATAATTCACCCCTCCACTTT
j_gene: TRBJ2-3; abundance: .; d_gene: TRBD2; v_gene: TRBV28; CDR3aa: CASSPSIAGGALTDTQYF; CDR3nt: TGTGCCAGCAGTCCCTCCATAGCGGGGGGGGCCCTCACAGATACGCAGTATTTT
j_gene: TRBJ2-7; abundance: once; d_gene: TRBD2; v_gene: TRBV19; CDR3aa: CASSPGLERYSYEQYF; CDR3nt: TGTGCCAGTAGTCCAGGACTAGAGAGATATTCCTACGAGCAGTACTTC
j_gene: TRBJ1-1; abundance: .; d_gene: .; v_gene: TRBV7-8; CDR3aa: CASSLLGVAFF; CDR3nt: TGTGCCAGCAGCCTCCTCGGGGTGGCTTTCTTT
j_gene: TRBJ1-4; abundance: .; d_gene: .; v_gene: TRBV3-1/TRBV3-2; CDR3aa: CASSLRNEKLFF; CDR3nt: TGTGCCAGCAGCCTACGAAATGAAAAACTGTTTTTT
j_gene: TRBJ1-5; abundance: .; d_gene: TRBD1; v_gene: TRBV28; CDR3aa: CASSEGQGNNQPQHF; CDR3nt: TGTGCCAGCAGTGAGGGACAGGGTAACAATCAGCCCCAGCATTTT
j_gene: TRBJ2-3; abundance: once; d_gene: .; v_gene: TRBV28; CDR3aa: CASSPLKLSGTDTQYF; CDR3nt: TGTGCCAGCAGTCCCCTCAAGCTTTCAGGCACAGATACGCAGTATTTT
j_gene: TRBJ2-1; abundance: .; d_gene: TRBD2; v_gene: TRBV7-7; CDR3aa: CAQTGTSGKEAYNEQFF; CDR3nt: TGTGCCCAAACCGGGACTAGCGGGAAGGAGGCCTACAATGAGCAGTTCTTC
j_gene: TRBJ2-7; abundance: .; d_gene: TRBD1; v_gene: TRBV19; CDR3aa: CASSIQGAWNEQYF; CDR3nt: TGTGCCAGTAGTATCCAGGGGGCTTGGAACGAGCAGTACTTC
j_gene: TRBJ1-6; abundance: .; d_gene: .; v_gene: TRBV6-5; CDR3aa: CASGDLRNQGPPLHF; CDR3nt: TGTGCCAGCGGGGACCTGCGTAACCAAGGGCCACCCCTCCACTTT
j_gene: TRBJ2-2; abundance: few; d_gene: TRBD1; v_gene: TRBV30; CDR3aa: CAWRGDSIGELFF; CDR3nt: TGTGCCTGGAGGGGGGACAGTATCGGGGAGCTGTTTTTT
j_gene: TRBJ1-6; abundance: .; d_gene: .; v_gene: TRBV4-2; CDR3aa: CASSQGRGLFGSPLHF; CDR3nt: TGTGCCAGCAGCCAAGGGCGGGGGCTTTTTGGGTCACCCCTCCACTTT
j_gene: TRBJ2-7; abundance: once; d_gene: .; v_gene: TRBV5-5; CDR3aa: CASSLGRGRTSEQYF; CDR3nt: TGTGCCAGCAGCTTGGGGCGGGGTAGGACTTCCGAGCAGTACTTC
j_gene: TRBJ2-7; abundance: .; d_gene: .; v_gene: TRBV28; CDR3aa: CASSLHGHAYEQYF; CDR3nt: TGTGCCAGCAGTTTGCACGGCCACGCCTACGAGCAGTACTTC
j_gene: TRBJ2-7; abundance: .; d_gene: TRBD1; v_gene: TRBV19; CDR3aa: CASSPRTGPYEQYF; CDR3nt: TGTGCCAGTAGTCCTCGGACAGGGCCCTACGAGCAGTACTTC
j_gene: TRBJ2-5; abundance: .; d_gene: .; v_gene: TRBV12-5; CDR3aa: CASGMGETQYF; CDR3nt: TGTGCTAGTGGAATGGGTGAGACCCAGTACTTC
j_gene: TRBJ2-3; abundance: .; d_gene: .; v_gene: TRBV28; CDR3aa: CASRPPTGRTTDTQYF; CDR3nt: TGTGCCAGCAGGCCCCCGACAGGACGCACAACAGATACGCAGTATTTT
j_gene: TRBJ2-3; abundance: .; d_gene: .; v_gene: TRBV3-1/TRBV3-2; CDR3aa: CASSQAVIDTQYF; CDR3nt: TGTGCCAGCAGCCAAGCAGTGATAGATACGCAGTATTTT
j_gene: TRBJ1-1; abundance: .; d_gene: .; v_gene: TRBV13; CDR3aa: CASSFRGRGEAFF; CDR3nt: TGTGCCAGCAGCTTCAGGGGAAGAGGTGAAGCTTTCTTT
j_gene: TRBJ1-1; abundance: .; d_gene: .; v_gene: TRBV29-1; CDR3aa: CSGTVGDTEAFF; CDR3nt: TGCAGCGGGACTGTGGGGGACACTGAAGCTTTCTTT
j_gene: TRBJ2-4; abundance: .; d_gene: .; v_gene: TRBV6-2/TRBV6-3; CDR3aa: CASSSDWYGNIQYF; CDR3nt: TGTGCCAGCAGTTCGGACTGGTATGGAAACATTCAGTACTTC
j_gene: TRBJ1-2; abundance: .; d_gene: .; v_gene: TRBV4-3; CDR3aa: CASSQDRGVRGYTF; CDR3nt: TGCGCCAGCAGCCAAGATCGAGGGGTTCGTGGCTACACCTTC
j_gene: TRBJ1-4; abundance: .; d_gene: TRBD1; v_gene: TRBV7-9; CDR3aa: CASSPSGDRNEKLFF; CDR3nt: TGTGCCAGCAGCCCATCAGGGGACAGGAATGAAAAACTGTTTTTT
j_gene: TRBJ1-3; abundance: few; d_gene: .; v_gene: TRBV9; CDR3aa: CASSVATGSTTIYF; CDR3nt: TGTGCCAGCAGCGTAGCGACAGGAAGCACCACCATATATTTT
j_gene: TRBJ1-5; abundance: .; d_gene: .; v_gene: TRBV21-1; CDR3aa: CASSKRGPGQKQNQPQHF; CDR3nt: TGTGCCAGCAGCAAACGGGGACCGGGACAGAAACAGAATCAGCCCCAGCATTTT
j_gene: TRBJ2-1; abundance: .; d_gene: TRBD1; v_gene: TRBV6-2/TRBV6-3; CDR3aa: CASSWAGQGIGNEQFF; CDR3nt: TGTGCCAGCAGTTGGGCAGGACAGGGGATAGGCAATGAGCAGTTCTTC
j_gene: TRBJ2-2; abundance: once; d_gene: .; v_gene: TRBV9; CDR3aa: CASSVLRDSNTGELFF; CDR3nt: TGTGCCAGCAGCGTACTTAGGGACTCGAACACCGGGGAGCTGTTTTTT